The 18 T cell receptor beta chains listed next were all sequenced from one sample in a study of T cell responses to AZD1222 COVID-19 vaccine. Sequenced by immunoSEQ multiplex PCR; TCRdb stores in-frame clones only, minus some. The sample lists 120,000 or so clones; roughly 90% were seen once. Sequenced here: peripheral blood, sampled on day 0 of AZD1222 vaccination. All receptors come from an adult in good health.

As regards this clone: Additional DNA sequences in this sample encode the identical CDR3. This rearrangement joins TRBV7-2 to TRBJ2-7; 11 bases line up with TRBD1. The CDR3 spans 14 residues. With 4 bases clipped from V and 4 bases from J, the junction kept 3 bases outside the gene matches. Germline CDR1 and CDR2: SGHTA and FQGNSA. The CDR3 DNA sequence: TGTGCCAGCAGCTGGGACAGGGGGTCATACGAGCAGTACTTC. Protein sequence: CASSWDRGSYEQYF.

The chain couples TRBV19 to TRBJ1-2; D not resolved. Germline V gene data show CDR1 as LNHDA and CDR2 as SQIVND (reference sequence). Trimming shortened V by 0 bases and J by 6 bases, and 14 bases separated the two germline ends. CDR3 length equals 15 residues. This CDR3 reads CASSIDIRGINGYTF. The CDR3 DNA sequence: TGTGCCAGTAGTATAGATATCCGCGGTATCAATGGCTACACCTTC.

The chain has TRBV19 and TRBJ2-7; TRBD2 matches at 8 bases. The CDR3 loop spans 13 amino acids. Germline V gene sequence: CDR1 LNHDA, CDR2 SQIVND (reference sequence). V lost 6 bases to trimming and J lost 3 bases; unmatched junction nucleotides: 4. Written as DNA, the CDR3 is TGTGCCAGTAGGCGGGGGGAAAGCTACGAGCAGTACTTC. It yields the protein CASRRGESYEQYF.

The V gene is TRBV7-8, the J gene TRBJ1-6; D call uncertain. The CDR3 extends over 13 amino acids. CDR1 is SGHVS, CDR2 FQNEAQ, per germline. The ends were cut back, 0 bases at V and 10 bases at J, with 7 bases in the middle. The CDR3 DNA is TGTGCCAGCAGCTTAGCCCGGGGATCACCCCTCCACTTT. This encodes CASSLARGSPLHF.

J is TRBJ2-7 and V is TRBV19; TRBD2 agrees at 7 bases. Looked up from germline, CDR1 is LNHDA and CDR2 is SQIVND (reference sequence). V trimming: 6 bases; J trimming: 3 bases; junction bases outside the gene matches: 5. CDR3 length equals 13 residues. CDR3 residues: CASRGGVRYEQYF. In DNA form, the CDR3 reads TGTGCCAGTAGGGGGGGGGTTCGCTACGAGCAGTACTTC.

This chain uses TRBV7-3 with TRBJ2-7; 9 bases are shared with TRBD1. The germline CDR1 and CDR2 sequences are SGHTA and FQGTGA. CDR3 length: 12 residues. Trimming at V came to 4 bases and at J to 6 bases, leaving 1 base not matched to a gene. CDR3 nucleotides: TGTGCCAGCAGCTCGACAGGGGGCGAGCAGTACTTC. It is translated as CASSSTGGEQYF.

The rearrangement links TRBV6-5 to TRBJ1-1, with a tentative D call TRBD1 (5 bases). CDR1 is MNHEY and CDR2 is SVGAGI in the germline V gene. The CDR3 runs to 15 residues. Trimming removed 5 bases at V and 0 bases at J, with 13 bases between. CDR3 in DNA: TGTGCCAGCAGTCTTCGAGACAGAATGAACACTGAAGCTTTCTTT. Translation gives CASSLRDRMNTEAFF.

A single count supports this clone. The V and J genes are TRBV5-4 and TRBJ2-1; D gene uncertain. Trimming cost V 1 base and J 8 bases, with 7 bases left between them. The germline CDR1 and CDR2 sequences are SGHNT and YYREEE (reference sequence). The CDR3 runs to 12 residues. In nucleotides, the CDR3 is TGTGCCAGCAGCTTGTACGTCCATGAGCAGTTCTTC. Protein: CASSLYVHEQFF.

The J gene is TRBJ1-1, the V gene TRBV28; TRBD1 matches 9 bases. CDR1 and CDR2 from the germline V gene are MDHEN and SYDVKM. J was trimmed by 4 bases and V by 3 bases; bases with no gene match: 9. The CDR3 has 16 residues. As DNA, the CDR3 is TGTGCCAGCAGTTTTGGGTCCGGGACAGGGACCACTGAAGCTTTCTTT. This gives the protein CASSFGSGTGTTEAFF.

This chain joins TRBV19 and TRBJ1-5; D is ambiguous. Trimming stripped 5 bases from V and 5 bases from J, with 16 bases between. The CDR3 spans 15 residues. Germline V gene data show CDR1 as LNHDA and CDR2 as SQIVND (reference sequence). The DNA of the CDR3 is TGTGCCAGTAGTCTGAACCCTACAGCGGATCAGCCCCAGCATTTT. It yields the protein CASSLNPTADQPQHF.

The chain carries TRBV24-1 and TRBJ2-1; D ambiguous. V was pared by 2 bases and J by 6 bases, with 13 bases between. Looked up from germline, CDR1 is KGHDR and CDR2 is SFDVKD. There are 15 residues in the CDR3. The CDR3, as DNA: TGTGCCACCAGTGATTCACCGACGAGATTCAATGAGCAGTTCTTC. Encoded protein: CATSDSPTRFNEQFF.

A single count supports this clone. The chain employs TRBV27 and TRBJ1-1; 9 nucleotides match TRBD1. Germline V gene sequence: CDR1 MNHEY, CDR2 SMNVEV (reference sequence). CDR3 length: 14 amino acids. The V gene end was trimmed by 7 bases and the J gene end by 3 bases; junction bases not matched to a gene: 6. The CDR3 DNA reads as TGTGCCAGCAACAGGGACAGGGAACACACTGAAGCTTTCTTT. This translates into CASNRDREHTEAFF.

The chain has TRBV5-6 and TRBJ1-6; 8 nucleotides line up with TRBD1. CDR1 and CDR2 from the germline V gene are SGHDT and YYEEEE. With V trimmed by 5 bases and J by 7 bases, 11 bases remained unmatched. The CDR3 spans 16 residues. Here the CDR3 reads CASSRETGAWNSPLHF. CDR3 nucleotide sequence: TGTGCCAGCAGTAGAGAGACAGGGGCTTGGAATTCACCCCTCCACTTT. The full variable domain, completed using reference TRBV5-6 and TRBJ1-6, is DAGVTQSPTHLIKTRGQQVTLRCSPKSGHDTVSWYQQALGQGPQFIFQYYEEEERQRGNFPDRFSGHQFPNYSSELNVNALLLGDSALYLCASSRETGAWNSPLHFGNGTRLTVT.

This clone was seen more than once but under ten times. This rearrangement joins TRBV25-1 to TRBJ1-1; perhaps TRBD1 as D (5 bases). The ends were cut back, 3 bases at V and 8 bases at J, with 16 bases in the middle. This CDR3 contains 14 residues. CDR1 and CDR2 from the germline V gene are MGHDK and SYGVNS. As DNA, the CDR3 is TGTGCCAGCAGTGAGGGGGGGAAGGTGTCGGAAGCTTTCTTT. Translated: CASSEGGKVSEAFF.

The gene calls are TRBV7-3 and TRBJ2-1, with 10 positions matching TRBD2. There are 15 residues in the CDR3. V shed 2 bases and J 10 bases; nucleotides not matched to a gene: 8. Germline CDR1 reads SGHTA; CDR2 reads FQGTGA. CDR3 loop: CASSLGMSGREEQFF. Here the CDR3 DNA reads TGTGCCAGCAGCTTAGGCATGAGCGGGAGGGAAGAGCAGTTCTTC.

This clone was seen a single time. This chain links TRBV3-1 (or the pseudogene TRBV3-2) with TRBJ1-2; 10 bases map to TRBD1. Germline values: CDR1 LGHDT, CDR2 YNNKEL (reference sequence). The V segment lost 4 bases and the J segment 5 bases; nucleotides outside the gene matches: 10. The CDR3 loop spans 16 amino acids. CDR3 in DNA: TGTGCCAGCAGCCCCTGGGGGACAGGGGATTGGTATGGCTACACCTTC. Encoded protein: CASSPWGTGDWYGYTF.

V usage is TRBV4-3 and J usage is TRBJ1-3; 11 bases align to TRBD1. Trimming removed 0 bases from V and 8 bases from J; junction bases left unmatched: 6. The CDR3 length is 16 residues. Germline values: CDR1 LGHNA, CDR2 YSLEER. The CDR3 protein is CASSQEAGTGGHTIYF. The DNA for the CDR3 is TGCGCCAGCAGCCAAGAGGCCGGGACAGGGGGACACACCATATATTTT.

This clone came up a few times. This chain links TRBV28 with TRBJ1-1; TRBD1 might be the D (5 bases). The CDR3 is 14 amino acids. Trimming removed 2 bases at V and 2 bases at J, with 9 bases between. CDR1 MDHEN and CDR2 SYDVKM come from the germline V gene. The CDR3 DNA follows: TGTGCCAGCAGTTTACTGGGGGAAAACACTGAAGCTTTCTTT. Its translation: CASSLLGENTEAFF.